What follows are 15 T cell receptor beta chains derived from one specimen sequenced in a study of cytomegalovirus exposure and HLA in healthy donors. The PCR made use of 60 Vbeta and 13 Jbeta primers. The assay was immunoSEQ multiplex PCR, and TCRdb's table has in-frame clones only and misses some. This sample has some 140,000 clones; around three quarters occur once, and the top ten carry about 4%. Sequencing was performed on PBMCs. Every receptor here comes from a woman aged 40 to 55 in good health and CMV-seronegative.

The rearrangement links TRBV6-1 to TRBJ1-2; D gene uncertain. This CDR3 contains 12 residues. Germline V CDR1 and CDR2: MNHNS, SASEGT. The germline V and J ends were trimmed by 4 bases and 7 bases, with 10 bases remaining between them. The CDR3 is CASSGPTPGYTF. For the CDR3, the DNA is TGTGCCAGCAGTGGGCCAACCCCTGGCTACACCTTC.

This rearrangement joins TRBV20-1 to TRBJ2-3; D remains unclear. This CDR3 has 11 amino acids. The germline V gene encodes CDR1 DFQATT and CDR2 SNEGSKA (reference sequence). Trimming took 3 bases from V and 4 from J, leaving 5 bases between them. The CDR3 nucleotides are TGCAGTGCTAGGTATTCAGATACGCAGTATTTT. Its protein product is CSARYSDTQYF.

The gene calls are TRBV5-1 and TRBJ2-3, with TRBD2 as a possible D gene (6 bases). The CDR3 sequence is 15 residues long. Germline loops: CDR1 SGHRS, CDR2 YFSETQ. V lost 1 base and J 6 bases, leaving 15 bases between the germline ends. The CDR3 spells CASSLPSGGLDTQYF. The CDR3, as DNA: TGCGCCAGCAGCTTGCCCAGCGGAGGGCTGGATACGCAGTATTTT.

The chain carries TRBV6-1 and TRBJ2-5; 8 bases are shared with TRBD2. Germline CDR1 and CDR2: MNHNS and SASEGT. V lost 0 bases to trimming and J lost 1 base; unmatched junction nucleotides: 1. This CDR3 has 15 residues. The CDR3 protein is CASSEAGLAQETQYF. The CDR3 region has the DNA TGTGCCAGCAGTGAAGCTGGACTAGCCCAAGAGACCCAGTACTTC.

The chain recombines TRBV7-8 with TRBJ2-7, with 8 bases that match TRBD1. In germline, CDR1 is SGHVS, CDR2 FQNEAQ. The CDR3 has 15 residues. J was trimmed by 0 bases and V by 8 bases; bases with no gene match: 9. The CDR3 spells CASAPRDRISYEQYF. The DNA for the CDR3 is TGTGCCAGCGCCCCCAGGGACAGGATCTCCTACGAGCAGTACTTC.

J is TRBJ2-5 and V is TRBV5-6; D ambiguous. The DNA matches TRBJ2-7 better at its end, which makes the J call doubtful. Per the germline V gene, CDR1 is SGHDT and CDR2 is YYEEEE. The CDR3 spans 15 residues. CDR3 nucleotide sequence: TGTGCCAGCAGCTTGCGACTCCAAGTAAGGTACGAGCAGTACTTC. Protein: CASSLRLQVRYEQYF.

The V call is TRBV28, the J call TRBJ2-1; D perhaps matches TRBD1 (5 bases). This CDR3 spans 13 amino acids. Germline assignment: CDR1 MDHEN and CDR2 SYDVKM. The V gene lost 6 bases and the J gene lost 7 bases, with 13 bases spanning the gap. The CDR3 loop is CASRGDRKNEQFF. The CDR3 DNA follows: TGTGCCAGCAGAGGGGATAGGAAAAATGAGCAGTTCTTC.

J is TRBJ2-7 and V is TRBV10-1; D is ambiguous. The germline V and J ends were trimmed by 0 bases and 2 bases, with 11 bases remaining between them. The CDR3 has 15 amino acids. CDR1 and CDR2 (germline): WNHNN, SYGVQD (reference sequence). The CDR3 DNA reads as TGCGCCAGCAGTGAGTCCGGGTCCCGAACCTACGAGCAGTACTTC. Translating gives CASSESGSRTYEQYF.

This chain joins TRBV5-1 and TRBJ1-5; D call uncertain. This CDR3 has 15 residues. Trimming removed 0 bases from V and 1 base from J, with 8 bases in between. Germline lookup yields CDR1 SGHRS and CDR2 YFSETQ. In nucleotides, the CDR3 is TGCGCCAGCAGCTTGGGGTCGCGGAGCAATCAGCCCCAGCATTTT. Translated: CASSLGSRSNQPQHF.

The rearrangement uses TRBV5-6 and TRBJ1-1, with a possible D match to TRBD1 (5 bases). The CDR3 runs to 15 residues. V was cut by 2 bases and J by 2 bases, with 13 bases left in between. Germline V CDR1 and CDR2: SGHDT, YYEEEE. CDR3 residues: CASSFLRRGNTEAFF. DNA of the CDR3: TGTGCCAGCAGCTTTCTGAGGAGGGGAAACACTGAAGCTTTCTTT.

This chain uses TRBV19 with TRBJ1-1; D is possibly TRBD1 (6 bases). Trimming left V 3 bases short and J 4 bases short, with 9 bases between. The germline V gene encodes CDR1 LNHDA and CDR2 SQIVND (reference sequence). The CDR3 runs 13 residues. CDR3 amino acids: CASSMGGLTEAFF. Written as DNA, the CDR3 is TGTGCCAGTAGTATGGGGGGGCTCACTGAAGCTTTCTTT.

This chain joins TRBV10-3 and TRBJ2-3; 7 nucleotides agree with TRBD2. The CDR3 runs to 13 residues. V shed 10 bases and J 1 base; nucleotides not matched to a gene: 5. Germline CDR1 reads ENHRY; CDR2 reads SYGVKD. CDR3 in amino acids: CATRGGGTDTQYF. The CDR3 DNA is TGTGCCACAAGGGGAGGGGGCACAGATACGCAGTATTTT.

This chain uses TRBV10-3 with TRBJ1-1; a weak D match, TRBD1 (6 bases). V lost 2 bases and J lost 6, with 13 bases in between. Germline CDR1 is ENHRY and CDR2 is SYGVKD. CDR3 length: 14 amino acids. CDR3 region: CAISEQGQVSEAFF. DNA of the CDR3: TGTGCCATCAGTGAGCAGGGGCAGGTTTCTGAAGCTTTCTTT.

Here the CDR3 DNA reads TGTGCCAGCTCACAGGGGAGCTCCGGCTACACCTTC. It yields the protein CASSQGSSGYTF. The chain employs TRBV7-9 and TRBJ1-2; the match to TRBD1 covers 7 bases. The V gene's germline CDR1 is SEHNR and CDR2 FQNEAQ (reference sequence). V trimming: 8 bases; J trimming: 8 bases; junction bases outside the gene matches: 8. The CDR3 has 12 residues.

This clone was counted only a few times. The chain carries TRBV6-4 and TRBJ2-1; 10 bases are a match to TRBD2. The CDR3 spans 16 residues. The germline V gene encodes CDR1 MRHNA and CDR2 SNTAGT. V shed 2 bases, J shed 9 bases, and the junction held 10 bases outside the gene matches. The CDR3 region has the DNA TGTGCCAGCAGTGACCTTGAAGCGGGAGGGACGACTGAGCAGTTCTTC. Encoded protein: CASSDLEAGGTTEQFF.